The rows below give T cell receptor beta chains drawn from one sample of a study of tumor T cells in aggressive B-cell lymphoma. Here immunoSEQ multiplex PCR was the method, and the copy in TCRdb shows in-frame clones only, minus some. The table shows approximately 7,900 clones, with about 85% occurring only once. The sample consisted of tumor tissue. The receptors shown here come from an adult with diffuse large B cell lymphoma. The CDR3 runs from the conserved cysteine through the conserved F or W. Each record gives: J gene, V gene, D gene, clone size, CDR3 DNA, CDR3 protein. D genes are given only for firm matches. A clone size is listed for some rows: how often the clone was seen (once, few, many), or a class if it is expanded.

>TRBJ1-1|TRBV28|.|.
TGTGCCAGCAGCCAACAAATCAGGGAAGCTTTCTTT
CASSQQIREAFF
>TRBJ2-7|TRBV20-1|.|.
TGCAGTGCTGTCAGGGTCGACGAGCAGTACTTC
CSAVRVDEQYF
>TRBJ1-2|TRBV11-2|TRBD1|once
TGTGCCAGCAGCTTCGGACAGGGCGGGAATGGCTACACCTTC
CASSFGQGGNGYTF
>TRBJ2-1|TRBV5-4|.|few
TGTGCCAGCAGCTTGGGCTCGGGATATCAATCCTACAATGAGCAGTTCTTC
CASSLGSGYQSYNEQFF
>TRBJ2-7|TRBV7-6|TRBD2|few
TGTGCCAGCAGCCCCTTCACTAGCGGCTACGAGCAGTACTTC
CASSPFTSGYEQYF
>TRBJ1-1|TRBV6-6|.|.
TGTGCCAGCAGTTACTCGATCGTTAGGACAGATGAAGCTTTCTTT
CASSYSIVRTDEAFF
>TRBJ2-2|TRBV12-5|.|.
TGTGCTAGTGGACTAGGGGGGAACACCGGGGAGCTGTTTTTT
CASGLGGNTGELFF
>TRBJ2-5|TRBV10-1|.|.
TGCGCCAGCAGGAGGAAGGGGTTTAGGGAGACCCAGTACTTC
CASRRKGFRETQYF
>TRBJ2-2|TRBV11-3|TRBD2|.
TGTGCCAGCAGCCCCGGGACTAGCGGGAGTATCGGGGAGCTGTTTTTT
CASSPGTSGSIGELFF
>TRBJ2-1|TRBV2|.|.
TGTGCCAGCAGAAGGGAGAGCTCCTACAATGAGCAGTTCTTC
CASRRESSYNEQFF
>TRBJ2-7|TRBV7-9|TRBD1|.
TGTGCCAGCAGCTTAGGTTCAGGGGGCAGCCTACGAGCAGGTACCACTCAGTACTTC
CASSLGSGGSLRAGTTQYF